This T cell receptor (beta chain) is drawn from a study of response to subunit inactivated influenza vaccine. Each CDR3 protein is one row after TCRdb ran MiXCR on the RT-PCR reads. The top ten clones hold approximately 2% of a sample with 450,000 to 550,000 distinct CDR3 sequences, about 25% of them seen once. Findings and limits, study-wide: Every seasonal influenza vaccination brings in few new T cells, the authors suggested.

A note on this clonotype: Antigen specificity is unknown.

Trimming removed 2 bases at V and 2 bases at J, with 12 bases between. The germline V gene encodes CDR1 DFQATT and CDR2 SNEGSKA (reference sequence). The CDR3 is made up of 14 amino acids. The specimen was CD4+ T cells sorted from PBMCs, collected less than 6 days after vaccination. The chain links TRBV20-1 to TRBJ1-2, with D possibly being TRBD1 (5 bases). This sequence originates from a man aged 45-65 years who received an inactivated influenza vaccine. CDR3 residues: CSARSQALNYGYTF. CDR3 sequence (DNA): TGCAGTGCTAGATCACAGGCTCTAAACTATGGCTACACCTTC.